The 16 T cell receptor beta chains below come from one sample, sequenced in a study of blood T cell repertoires in COVID-19 (dated by TCRdb to about 2020). Preparation of the library involved the immunoSEQ multiplex PCR assay. The table was pulled from immuneACCESS by TCRdb, which kept in-frame rearrangements only. Such tables lose some clones; where checked, under half of the loss comes from unresolved V genes, and the rest has no known cause. For this sample there are 200,000 to 250,000 clones; 65% to 90% appear just once. Just under 7.5% of the sample rests with the top ten. The sequenced material came from peripheral blood. The receptors originated from a woman aged 45-60 years with acute or convalescent COVID-19.

The V call is TRBV6-1, the J call TRBJ1-1, with D uncertain. Trimming left V 3 bases short and J 0 bases short, with 11 bases between. This CDR3 contains 15 residues. Germline lookup yields CDR1 MNHNS and CDR2 SASEGT. CDR3 DNA sequence: TGTGCCAGCAGTGACCAAGCTAGGATGAACACTGAAGCTTTCTTT. It codes for CASSDQARMNTEAFF.

J is TRBJ2-1 and V is TRBV10-3, with 9 bases matching TRBD2. The CDR3 sequence is 17 residues long. CDR1 and CDR2 from the germline V gene are ENHRY and SYGVKD. J gave up 6 bases and V 3 bases, and 12 bases lay outside the gene matches. CDR3 DNA sequence: TGTGCCATCAGTGAACATGGGCGGGAGGGCCTCGGCAATGAGCAGTTCTTC. It encodes CAISEHGREGLGNEQFF.

The chain uses TRBV5-1 and TRBJ2-1; TRBD1 matches at 10 bases. From germline, CDR1 is SGHRS and CDR2 YFSETQ. The V and J ends lost 3 bases and 6 bases, in that order; junction bases with no gene match: 6. This CDR3 is built from 15 residues. The CDR3 sequence is CASSSMGQGRNEQFF. The CDR3 DNA is TGCGCCAGCAGCTCTATGGGACAGGGGCGCAATGAGCAGTTCTTC.

J is TRBJ2-1 and V is TRBV19; 11 nucleotides agree with TRBD2. Germline V gene data show CDR1 as LNHDA and CDR2 as SQIVND (reference sequence). The CDR3 sequence is 17 residues long. After removal of 4 bases from V and 3 bases from J, the junction contained 8 bases not matched to a gene. The CDR3 DNA reads as TGTGCCAGTAGTAGGGGGACTAGCGGACCCGGCTACAATGAGCAGTTCTTC. This encodes CASSRGTSGPGYNEQFF.

The V and J genes are TRBV25-1 and TRBJ1-1; 7 nucleotides line up with TRBD1. This CDR3 is 15 amino acids long. Germline V gene lookup returns CDR1 MGHDK and CDR2 SYGVNS. V lost 5 bases, J lost 8 bases, and 14 bases stayed unmatched. The CDR3 sequence: CASSKDRNTFREAFF. As DNA, the CDR3 is TGTGCCAGCAGTAAGGACAGGAATACGTTCAGGGAAGCTTTCTTT.

In this sample, this clone turned up a few times. The chain uses TRBV6-5 and TRBJ1-5; D is uncertain. V shed 0 bases and J shed 9 bases, with 15 bases lying between them. CDR3 length: 15 amino acids. Germline assignment: CDR1 MNHEY and CDR2 SVGAGI. The CDR3 DNA sequence: TGTGCCAGCAGTTACTCGGGCGAGGGAAAGTGGCCCCAGCATTTT. Encoded protein: CASSYSGEGKWPQHF.

The chain is built from TRBV1 and TRBJ2-7; the D segment call TRBD2 is taken from the table without a DNA check. TRBV1 corresponds to a pseudogene. The CDR3 sequence is 18 residues long. Here the CDR3 reads CTSSQDRSMAGRGFEQYF. The CDR3 region has the DNA TGCACCAGCAGCCAAGATAGATCCATGGCGGGAAGGGGTTTCGAGCAGTACTTC.

V gene TRBV11-2 combines with J gene TRBJ2-7; 10 nucleotides match TRBD1. V lost 10 bases, J lost 4 bases, and 10 bases stayed unmatched. CDR3 length: 14 amino acids. CDR1 is SGHAT, CDR2 FQNNGV, per germline. The DNA of the CDR3 is TGTGCCACCGCGCCGGGACAGGGGCGGTACGAGCAGTACTTC. It is translated as CATAPGQGRYEQYF.

The table lists this clone with a few counts. The chain combines TRBV5-1 with TRBJ1-2; no firm D call. The germline V and J ends were trimmed by 3 bases and 4 bases, with 10 bases remaining between them. This CDR3 is 13 amino acids long. Germline V gene sequence: CDR1 SGHRS, CDR2 YFSETQ. CDR3 protein: CASSSAEGYGYTF. The CDR3 DNA follows: TGCGCCAGCAGCTCGGCGGAGGGCTATGGCTACACCTTC. Filled out from reference TRBV5-1 and TRBJ1-2, the complete variable domain reads KAGVTQTPRYLIKTRGQQVTLSCSPISGHRSVSWYQQTPGQGLQFLFEYFSETQRNKGNFPGRFSGRQFSNSRSEMNVSTLELGDSALYLCASSSAEGYGYTFGSGTRLTVV.

The chain links TRBV5-1 to TRBJ2-1; D call uncertain. The CDR3 length is 11 residues. The germline V gene has CDR1 SGHRS and CDR2 YFSETQ. Trimming shortened V by 0 bases and J by 14 bases, and 9 bases separated the two germline ends. CDR3 DNA sequence: TGCGCCAGCAGCTTGGCTTCAGAAAAGTTCTTC. Residues: CASSLASEKFF.

The rearrangement uses TRBV21-1 and TRBJ2-7; TRBD1, the D gene given by the table, was not confirmed from the DNA. TRBV21-1 counts as a pseudogene. CDR3 length: 15 amino acids. The CDR3 DNA sequence: TGTGCCAGCAGCGACGGACAGGGCCATGCCTACGAGCAGTACTTC. Translating gives CASSDGQGHAYEQYF.

The CDR3 is CASSPTGNSYEQYF. Written as DNA, the CDR3 is TGTGCCAGCAGCCCGACAGGGAACTCCTACGAGCAGTACTTC. The rearrangement links TRBV6-5 to TRBJ2-7, with 7 bases that match TRBD1. V was pared by 6 bases and J by 0 bases, with 5 bases of the junction left unmatched. The CDR3 consists of 14 residues. Germline V gene sequence: CDR1 MNHEY, CDR2 SVGAGI.

A word on this clone: One end of the junction varies from germline; a read error may be responsible. This rearrangement joins TRBV2 to TRBJ2-5; TRBD1 is a possible D gene (5 bases). The CDR3 sequence is 13 residues long. Looked up from germline, CDR1 is SNHLY and CDR2 is FYNNEI. CDR3 sequence reads: CPAGRALQETQYF. CDR3 in DNA: TGCCCCGCCGGCAGGGCCCTCCAAGAGACCCAGTACTTC.

This sequence joins TRBV5-4 and TRBJ2-1, with D possibly TRBD1 on 5 matching bases. Per the germline V gene, CDR1 is SGHNT and CDR2 is YYREEE (reference sequence). The CDR3 sequence is 14 residues long. Trimming cost V 4 bases and J 7 bases, with 15 bases left between them. The CDR3 DNA follows: TGTGCCAGCAGCGAGTCCACAGGTCCGAATGAGCAGTTCTTC. As protein: CASSESTGPNEQFF. Full variable domain (outside the CDR3, taken from reference TRBV5-4 and TRBJ2-1): ETGVTQSPTHLIKTRGQQVTLRCSSQSGHNTVSWYQQALGQGPQFIFQYYREEENGRGNFPPRFSGLQFPNYSSELNVNALELDDSALYLCASSESTGPNEQFFGPGTRLTVL.

This rearrangement joins TRBV5-6 to TRBJ1-1, with D unresolved. This CDR3 has 15 residues. The ends were cut back, 0 bases at V and 6 bases at J, with 15 bases in the middle. The germline V gene encodes CDR1 SGHDT and CDR2 YYEEEE. The CDR3 sequence is CASSLAVGGTAEAFF. The DNA for the CDR3 is TGTGCCAGCAGCTTGGCTGTGGGAGGAACCGCTGAAGCTTTCTTT.

The chain employs TRBV19 and TRBJ1-6; D is undetermined. The CDR3 length is 16 residues. From germline, CDR1 is LNHDA and CDR2 SQIVND (reference sequence). Trimming pared 6 bases from V and 9 bases from J, leaving 21 bases between. The CDR3 sequence is CASSLMGGIVRSPLHF. The CDR3 bases are TGTGCCAGTAGCTTGATGGGCGGGATAGTCCGTTCACCCCTCCACTTT.